This T cell receptor (beta chain) was captured in a study of T cell responses to AZD1222 COVID-19 vaccine. The data were produced by immunoSEQ multiplex PCR, yet TCRdb's version contains in-frame clones alone and is incomplete. Of almost 70,000 clones detected, approximately 87% appear once; the ten largest clones hold around 27%. The CDR3 totals 16 residues. CDR1 SEHNR and CDR2 FQNEAQ come from the germline V gene (reference sequence). V gave up 0 bases and J gave up 7 bases; unmatched junction bases: 6. Second-dose recipients at about 4 or about 12 weeks were treated as one pooled group. The study's findings and limits: Clonal diversity may have been underestimated in mostly white British donors. Spike-wide vaccine-associated CD4 TCRs dominated at 160-218 and 743-854. Spike-specific TCR breadth and depth both grew after two AZD1222 doses.

This clone was observed a handful of times. Its antigen remains unknown. The sample consisted of peripheral blood, taken 28 days after the second AZD1222 dose. The receptor's source is an adult who received the AZD1222 COVID-19 vaccine. V and J are TRBV7-9 and TRBJ2-2; 9 bases agree with TRBD2. In DNA, the CDR3 is TGTGCCAGCAGCTTAGCGCTGAAGCGGGAGGACGGGGAGCTGTTTTTT. It specifies CASSLALKREDGELFF.